This T cell receptor beta chain came from a study of shared clonotypes between healthy human individuals. This CDR3 has 14 residues. Germline V gene lookup returns CDR1 SEHNR and CDR2 FQNEAQ (reference sequence). Trimming shortened V by 1 base and J by 2 bases, and 9 bases separated the two germline ends. At the deep level, the assay was run. The repertoire was sequenced with immunoSEQ multiplex PCR; TCRdb's copy has only in-frame clones and lacks some. The table includes roughly 1 million clones, approximately 80% detected once. Material for sequencing was memory CD4+ T cells from PBMCs. Subset given: CD45RA-negative fraction. The source of this sequence is a man younger than 35 in good health. Some clones in this sample may be carry-over from other donors' samples. The chain uses TRBV7-9 and TRBJ2-7; weak D call: TRBD1 (6 bases). CDR3 in amino acids: CASSLGGGAYEQYF. CDR3 bases: TGTGCCAGCAGCTTAGGAGGGGGAGCCTACGAGCAGTACTTC.